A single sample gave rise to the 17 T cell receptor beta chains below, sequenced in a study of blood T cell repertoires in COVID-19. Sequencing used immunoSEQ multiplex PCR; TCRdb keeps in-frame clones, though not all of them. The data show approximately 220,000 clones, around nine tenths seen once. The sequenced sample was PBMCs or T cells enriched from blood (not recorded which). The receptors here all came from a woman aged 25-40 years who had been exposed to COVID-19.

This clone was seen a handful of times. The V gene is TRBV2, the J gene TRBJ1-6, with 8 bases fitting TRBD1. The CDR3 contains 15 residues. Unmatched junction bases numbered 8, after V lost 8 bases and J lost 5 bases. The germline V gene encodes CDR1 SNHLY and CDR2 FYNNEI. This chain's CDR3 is CASDATGDDNSPLHF. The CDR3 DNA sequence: TGTGCCAGCGACGCGACAGGGGATGATAATTCACCCCTCCACTTT.

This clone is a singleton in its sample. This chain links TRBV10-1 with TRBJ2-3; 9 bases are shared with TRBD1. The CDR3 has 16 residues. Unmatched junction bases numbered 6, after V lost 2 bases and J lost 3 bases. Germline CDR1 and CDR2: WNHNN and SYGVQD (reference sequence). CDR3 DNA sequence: TGCGCCAGCAGTGAGGGGACAGGGATAGGGACAGATACGCAGTATTTT. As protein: CASSEGTGIGTDTQYF.

CDR3 bases: TGTGCCAGCACTCTGACAGGGGACTTTGGCTACACCTTC. This encodes CASTLTGDFGYTF. The chain links TRBV2 to TRBJ1-2; 8 nucleotides line up with TRBD1. V gave up 7 bases and J gave up 7 bases; unmatched junction bases: 8. CDR1 and CDR2 (germline): SNHLY, FYNNEI. The CDR3 totals 13 residues.

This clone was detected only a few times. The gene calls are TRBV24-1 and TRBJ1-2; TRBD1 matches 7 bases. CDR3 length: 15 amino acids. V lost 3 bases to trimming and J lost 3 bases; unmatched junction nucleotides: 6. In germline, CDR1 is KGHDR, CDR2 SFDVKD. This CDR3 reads CATSDGQGEDYGYTF. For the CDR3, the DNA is TGTGCCACCAGTGATGGGCAGGGGGAAGACTATGGCTACACCTTC.

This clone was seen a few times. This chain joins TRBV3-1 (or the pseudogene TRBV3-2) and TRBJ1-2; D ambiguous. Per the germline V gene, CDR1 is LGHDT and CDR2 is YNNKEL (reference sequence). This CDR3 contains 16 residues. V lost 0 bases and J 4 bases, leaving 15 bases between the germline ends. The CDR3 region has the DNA TGTGCCAGCAGCCAAGATTTGTCCAGGCAGTTCTATGGCTACACCTTC. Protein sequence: CASSQDLSRQFYGYTF.

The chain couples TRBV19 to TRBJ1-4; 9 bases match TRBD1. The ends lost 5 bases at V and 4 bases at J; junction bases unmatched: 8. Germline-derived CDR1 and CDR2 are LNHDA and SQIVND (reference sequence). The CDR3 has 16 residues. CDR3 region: CASSRQGTGFNEKLFF. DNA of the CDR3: TGTGCCAGTAGTCGTCAGGGGACAGGGTTTAATGAAAAACTGTTTTTT.

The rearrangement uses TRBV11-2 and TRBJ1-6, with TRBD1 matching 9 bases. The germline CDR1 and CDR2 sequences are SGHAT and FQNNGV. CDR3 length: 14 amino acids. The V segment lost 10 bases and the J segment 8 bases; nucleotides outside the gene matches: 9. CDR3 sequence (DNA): TGTGCCACAACAGGACAGGGGACCCATTCACCCCTCCACTTT. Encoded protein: CATTGQGTHSPLHF.

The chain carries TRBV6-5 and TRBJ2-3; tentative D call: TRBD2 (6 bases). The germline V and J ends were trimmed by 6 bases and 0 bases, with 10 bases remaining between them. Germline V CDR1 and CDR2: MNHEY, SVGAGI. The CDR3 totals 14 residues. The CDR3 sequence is CASRTRDSTDTQYF. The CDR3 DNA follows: TGTGCCAGCAGGACTAGAGATAGCACAGATACGCAGTATTTT.

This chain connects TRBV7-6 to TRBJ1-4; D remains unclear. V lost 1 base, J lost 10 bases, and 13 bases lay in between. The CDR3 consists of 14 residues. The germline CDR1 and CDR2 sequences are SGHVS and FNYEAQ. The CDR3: CASSLGYVTGKLFF. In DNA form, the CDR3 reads TGTGCCAGCAGCTTAGGATACGTTACTGGAAAACTGTTTTTT.

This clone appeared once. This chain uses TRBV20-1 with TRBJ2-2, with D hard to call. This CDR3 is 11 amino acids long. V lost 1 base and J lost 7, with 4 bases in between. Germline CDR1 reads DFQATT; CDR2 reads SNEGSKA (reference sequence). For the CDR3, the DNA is TGCAGTGCTAGAGGCAGCGGGGAGCTGTTTTTT. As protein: CSARGSGELFF.

CDR3 coding DNA: TGTGCCAGCAGCCCTCCCCCTGGACAGGGGTATGAAAAACTGTTTTTT. This gives the protein CASSPPPGQGYEKLFF. J is TRBJ1-4 and V is TRBV9; 9 positions agree with TRBD1. The junction had 10 bases not matched to a gene; V was cut back by 4 bases and J by 6 bases. Germline values: CDR1 SGDLS, CDR2 YYNGEE. The CDR3 sequence is 16 residues long.

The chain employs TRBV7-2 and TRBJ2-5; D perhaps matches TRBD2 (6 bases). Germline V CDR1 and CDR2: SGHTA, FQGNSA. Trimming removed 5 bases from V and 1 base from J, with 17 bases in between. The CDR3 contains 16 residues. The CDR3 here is CASSPRVGGLQETQYF. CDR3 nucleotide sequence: TGTGCCAGCAGCCCGCGGGTCGGGGGACTCCAAGAGACCCAGTACTTC.

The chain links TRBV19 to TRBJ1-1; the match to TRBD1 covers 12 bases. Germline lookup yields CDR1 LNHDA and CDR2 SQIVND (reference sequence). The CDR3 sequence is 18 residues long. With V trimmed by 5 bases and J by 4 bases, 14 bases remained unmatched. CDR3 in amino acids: CASSPPGTGGWLGTEAFF. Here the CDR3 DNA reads TGTGCCAGTAGTCCGCCCGGGACAGGGGGCTGGTTGGGCACTGAAGCTTTCTTT.

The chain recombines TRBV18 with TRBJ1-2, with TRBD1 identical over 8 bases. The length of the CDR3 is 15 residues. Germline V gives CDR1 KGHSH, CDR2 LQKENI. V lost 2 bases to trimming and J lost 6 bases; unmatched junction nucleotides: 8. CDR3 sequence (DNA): TGTGCCAGCTCACCAGAGGTGGACAGGGTTCATGGCTACACCTTC. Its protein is CASSPEVDRVHGYTF.

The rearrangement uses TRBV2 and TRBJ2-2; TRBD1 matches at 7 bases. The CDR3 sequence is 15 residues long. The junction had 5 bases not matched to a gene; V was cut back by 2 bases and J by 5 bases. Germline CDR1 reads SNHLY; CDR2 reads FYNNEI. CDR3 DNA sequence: TGTGCCAGCAGTGAATGGCAGGGGGAAACCGGGGAGCTGTTTTTT. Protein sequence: CASSEWQGETGELFF.

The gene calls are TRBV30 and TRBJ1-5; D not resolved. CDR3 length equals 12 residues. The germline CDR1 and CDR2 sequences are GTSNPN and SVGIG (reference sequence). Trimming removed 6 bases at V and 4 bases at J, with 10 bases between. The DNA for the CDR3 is TGTGCCTGCGCCTCGGGTAATCAGCCCCAGCATTTT. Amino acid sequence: CACASGNQPQHF.

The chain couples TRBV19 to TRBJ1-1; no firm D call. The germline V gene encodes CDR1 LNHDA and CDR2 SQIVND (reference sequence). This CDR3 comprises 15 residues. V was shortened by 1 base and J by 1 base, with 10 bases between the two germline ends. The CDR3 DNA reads TGTGCCAGTAGTATAGCGGGGTGGCGGAACACTGAAGCTTTCTTT. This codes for CASSIAGWRNTEAFF.